One and the same sample provided the 30 T cell receptor beta chains below, sequenced in a study of T cell responses to AZD1222 COVID-19 vaccine. Some clones are missing from TCRdb's copy, which holds only in-frame ones; the method was immunoSEQ multiplex PCR. The table records some 110,000 clones, about 90% of them present only once. The sequencing used peripheral blood, collected 28 days after the second AZD1222 dose. These TCRs come from an adult who received the AZD1222 COVID-19 vaccine.

This clone has only one observation. This chain uses TRBV29-1 with TRBJ2-3; tentative D call: TRBD2 (6 bases). The germline V gene encodes CDR1 SQVTM and CDR2 ANQGSEA. V lost 1 base and J 2 bases, leaving 7 bases between the germline ends. The CDR3 is made up of 13 amino acids. The CDR3 DNA reads TGCAGCGTTGAAGCGGGAGCCACAGATACGCAGTATTTT. Protein product: CSVEAGATDTQYF.

This rearrangement joins TRBV27 to TRBJ2-1; D is perhaps TRBD1 (6 bases). The V and J ends lost 5 bases and 3 bases respectively, with 14 bases between them. Germline CDR1 is MNHEY and CDR2 is SMNVEV (reference sequence). This CDR3 spans 15 amino acids. CDR3 residues: CASSTPDRIYNEQFF. The CDR3 DNA sequence: TGTGCCAGCAGTACCCCAGACAGGATCTACAATGAGCAGTTCTTC.

The genes are TRBV5-1 and TRBJ1-1; 10 bases line up with TRBD1. The CDR3 has 16 residues. Germline assignment: CDR1 SGHRS and CDR2 YFSETQ. V lost 5 bases, J lost 4 bases, and 11 bases stayed unmatched. Written as DNA, the CDR3 is TGCGCCAGCAGTGACCCCCGACAGGGGGCTGCCACTGAAGCTTTCTTT. As protein: CASSDPRQGAATEAFF. The full variable domain, with the rest looked up from reference TRBV5-1 and TRBJ1-1, is KAGVTQTPRYLIKTRGQQVTLSCSPISGHRSVSWYQQTPGQGLQFLFEYFSETQRNKGNFPGRFSGRQFSNSRSEMNVSTLELGDSALYLCASSDPRQGAATEAFFGQGTRLTVV.

The J gene is TRBJ1-3, the V gene TRBV4-1; 7 nucleotides line up with TRBD1. The V segment lost 0 bases and the J segment 6 bases; nucleotides outside the gene matches: 2. From germline, CDR1 is MGHRA and CDR2 YSYEKL. The CDR3 has 14 amino acids. CDR3 amino acids: CASSQDDRVNTIYF. As DNA, the CDR3 is TGCGCCAGCAGCCAAGATGACAGGGTAAACACCATATATTTT.

The CDR3 reads CASSLMGRTDTQYF. CDR3 coding DNA: TGTGCCAGCAGCCTAATGGGAAGGACAGATACGCAGTATTTT. The V gene is TRBV9, the J gene TRBJ2-3; unclear D gene. V lost 4 bases and J 3 bases, leaving 12 bases between the germline ends. This CDR3 spans 14 amino acids. Germline loops: CDR1 SGDLS, CDR2 YYNGEE.

The chain uses TRBV28 and TRBJ1-5; D is unclear. The germline V and J ends were trimmed by 7 bases and 7 bases, with 14 bases remaining between them. The V gene's germline CDR1 is MDHEN and CDR2 SYDVKM. The CDR3 is 13 residues long. CDR3 DNA: TGTGCCAGCAAGTCCCCTGCCCCCCAGCCCCAGCATTTT. Residues: CASKSPAPQPQHF.

Of note for this clone: Because the CDR3's place on the DNA is in doubt, the DNA is left out and the CDR3 is given as listed by TCRdb. V usage is TRBV6-5 and J usage is TRBJ1-2; the table's D call TRBD1 went unverified against the DNA. From germline, CDR1 is MNHEY and CDR2 SVGAGI. Inclusive of both ends, the CDR3 amounts to 13 amino acids. The CDR3 is CASILATRGGYTF.

The chain links TRBV3-1 (or the pseudogene TRBV3-2) to TRBJ1-5; D is undetermined. There are 16 residues in the CDR3. Looked up from germline, CDR1 is LGHDT and CDR2 is YNNKEL (reference sequence). V was cut by 0 bases and J by 1 base, with 10 bases left in between. The CDR3 DNA reads TGTGCCAGCAGCCAAGATGTTGGCGGCAGCAATCAGCCCCAGCATTTT. The encoded protein is CASSQDVGGSNQPQHF.

V and J are TRBV6-6 and TRBJ1-1; TRBD1 is a possible D gene (6 bases). CDR3 size: 12 residues. Germline-derived CDR1 and CDR2 are MNHNY and SVGAGI (reference sequence). The V end lost 4 bases, the J end lost 3 bases, and 6 bases lay between the germline ends. CDR3 protein: CASSSGDTEAFF. The CDR3 DNA sequence: TGTGCCAGCAGTTCAGGGGACACTGAAGCTTTCTTT.

CDR3 sequence: CATSRDSLTGGGGNEQFF. CDR3 coding DNA: TGTGCCACCAGCAGAGATTCTCTGACAGGGGGGGGAGGCAATGAGCAGTTCTTC. The chain employs TRBV15 and TRBJ2-1, with 9 bases identical to TRBD1. The V gene end was trimmed by 0 bases and the J gene end by 6 bases; junction bases not matched to a gene: 12. This CDR3 is 18 amino acids long. The germline gives CDR1 LNHNV, CDR2 YYDKDF (reference sequence).

The rearrangement uses TRBV7-9 and TRBJ2-5, with a tentative D call TRBD1 (6 bases). V was pared by 2 bases and J by 2 bases, with 9 bases between. The CDR3 runs to 14 residues. The V gene's germline CDR1 is SEHNR and CDR2 FQNEAQ (reference sequence). The CDR3 DNA follows: TGTGCCAGCAGCTTAAAAACAGGGCAAGAGACCCAGTACTTC. Its protein product is CASSLKTGQETQYF.

V gene TRBV11-2 combines with J gene TRBJ2-1; D is perhaps TRBD1 or TRBD2 (7 bases each). Germline CDR1 SGHAT, CDR2 FQNNGV. This CDR3 is 15 amino acids long. V lost 2 bases and J lost 7, with 15 bases in between. As DNA, the CDR3 is TGTGCCAGCAGCTTATTTCAGGGGGGAGGGAATGAGCAGTTCTTC. Protein product: CASSLFQGGGNEQFF.

This chain joins TRBV2 and TRBJ2-3, with D unresolved. The germline V and J ends were trimmed by 6 bases and 3 bases, with 7 bases remaining between them. The germline V gene has CDR1 SNHLY and CDR2 FYNNEI. The CDR3 sequence is 12 residues long. CDR3: CASRRQTDTQYF. CDR3 coding DNA: TGTGCCAGCAGGAGGCAGACAGATACGCAGTATTTT.

About this clone: Lacking the conserved final phenylalanine or tryptophan, this CDR3 likely reflects a read error. No DNA is shown, since the ends of the CDR3 on it are uncertain; the CDR3 is the one TCRdb lists. The chain recombines TRBV7-9 with TRBJ1-1; the D call TRBD1 from the table was never checked on the DNA. With termini counted, the CDR3 has 11 amino acids. Germline CDR1 reads SEHNR; CDR2 reads FQNEAQ (reference sequence). CDR3 residues: CASSSGQGATL.

The chain combines TRBV28 with TRBJ1-5; no clear D. The ends were cut back, 6 bases at V and 6 bases at J, with 12 bases in the middle. Germline CDR1 and CDR2: MDHEN and SYDVKM. The CDR3 contains 13 residues. For the CDR3, the DNA is TGTGCCAGCAGCTCCTCCGGAGGTCAGCCCCAGCATTTT. It is translated as CASSSSGGQPQHF.

The chain uses TRBV28 and TRBJ2-5, with D perhaps given as TRBD1 or TRBD2 (5 bases each). Germline assignment: CDR1 MDHEN and CDR2 SYDVKM. The CDR3 contains 14 residues. Trimming shortened V by 6 bases and J by 2 bases, and 13 bases separated the two germline ends. The chain's CDR3 is CASSLSGRQETQYF. CDR3 coding DNA: TGTGCCAGCAGCCTCTCGGGGCGACAAGAGACCCAGTACTTC.

The chain couples TRBV15 to TRBJ2-1; D may correspond to TRBD1 or TRBD2 (5 bases each). With 0 bases removed from V and 5 bases from J, the gap between germline ends came to 8 bases. The germline gives CDR1 LNHNV, CDR2 YYDKDF (reference sequence). CDR3 length: 14 amino acids. CDR3 residues: CATSREGEDNEQFF. The DNA for the CDR3 is TGTGCCACCAGCAGAGAGGGGGAAGACAATGAGCAGTTCTTC.

CDR3 protein: CATSRGPTDTQYF. CDR3 nucleotides: TGTGCCACCAGCAGGGGTCCCACAGATACGCAGTATTTT. The rearrangement uses TRBV15 and TRBJ2-3; no clear D. Per the germline V gene, CDR1 is LNHNV and CDR2 is YYDKDF (reference sequence). Trimming pared 3 bases from V and 2 bases from J, leaving 6 bases between. CDR3 length equals 13 residues.

The chain joins TRBV5-3 to TRBJ1-5; 8 bases are shared with TRBD1. TRBV5-3 is an ORF for which the function is uncertain. V trimming: 2 bases; J trimming: 6 bases; junction bases outside the gene matches: 10. CDR3 length: 16 amino acids. The CDR3 DNA reads TGTGCCAGAAGCTTTGAAACGGGACAGGTGGGTCAGCCCCAGCATTTT. Translating it yields CARSFETGQVGQPQHF.

This chain uses TRBV5-1 with TRBJ1-5; 9 bases agree with TRBD1. The CDR3 extends over 15 amino acids. J gave up 6 bases and V 4 bases, and 8 bases lay outside the gene matches. The germline CDR1 and CDR2 sequences are SGHRS and YFSETQ. The CDR3 loop reads CASSMGQGRGQPQHF. The CDR3 region has the DNA TGCGCCAGCAGCATGGGACAGGGTAGGGGTCAGCCCCAGCATTTT.

This chain links TRBV7-8 with TRBJ2-1, with a weak D call TRBD2 (5 bases). This CDR3 is built from 15 residues. V gave up 3 bases and J gave up 4 bases, with 13 bases separating them. The V gene's germline CDR1 is SGHVS and CDR2 FQNEAQ. In DNA, the CDR3 is TGTGCCAGCAGCTTCAGCGGCCCTTATTACAATGAGCAGTTCTTC. Residues: CASSFSGPYYNEQFF.

The rearrangement uses TRBV9 and TRBJ2-2; 10 nucleotides align to TRBD1. The V and J ends lost 4 bases and 1 base, in that order; junction bases with no gene match: 10. Germline V gives CDR1 SGDLS, CDR2 YYNGEE. The CDR3 sequence is 18 residues long. CDR3 sequence (DNA): TGTGCCAGCAGCACGCGACAGGGGGCAGGGCGGAACACCGGGGAGCTGTTTTTT. Its translation is CASSTRQGAGRNTGELFF.

CDR3: CASSPLAGVFNEQFF. In nucleotides, the CDR3 is TGTGCCAGCAGCCCACTAGCGGGAGTTTTTAATGAGCAGTTCTTC. This chain connects TRBV6-4 to TRBJ2-1; 11 bases map to TRBD2. This CDR3 is 15 amino acids long. Germline V gene data show CDR1 as MRHNA and CDR2 as SNTAGT. Trimming took 6 bases from V and 7 from J; bases not matched to a gene: 8.

V and J are TRBV9 and TRBJ2-3; D is uncertain. The CDR3 has 10 amino acids. Germline lookup yields CDR1 SGDLS and CDR2 YYNGEE. Trimming shortened V by 7 bases and J by 6 bases, and 6 bases separated the two germline ends. The CDR3 loop reads CASGRDTQYF. CDR3 DNA sequence: TGTGCCAGCGGAAGGGATACGCAGTATTTT.

CDR3 sequence reads: CASGGTANHQPQHF. DNA of the CDR3: TGTGCCAGCGGCGGGACAGCAAACCATCAGCCCCAGCATTTT. This rearrangement joins TRBV6-5 to TRBJ1-5, with TRBD1 matching over 7 bases. The CDR3 has 14 amino acids. Trimming cost V 8 bases and J 5 bases; bases outside gene matches: 9. The germline CDR1 and CDR2 sequences are MNHEY and SVGAGI.

V and J are TRBV28 and TRBJ1-4; weak D call: TRBD1 (5 bases). V shed 3 bases and J shed 3 bases, with 17 bases lying between them. The CDR3 extends over 17 amino acids. Germline CDR1 is MDHEN and CDR2 is SYDVKM. The CDR3 is CASSFSTKSGPNEKLFF. The CDR3 nucleotides read TGTGCCAGCAGTTTCTCTACCAAATCGGGGCCTAATGAAAAACTGTTTTTT.

The rearrangement links TRBV27 to TRBJ1-5, with no clear D. CDR3 length: 13 residues. The germline CDR1 and CDR2 sequences are MNHEY and SMNVEV (reference sequence). V shed 4 bases and J shed 4 bases, with 8 bases lying between them. CDR3: CASSYALNQPQHF. Here the CDR3 DNA reads TGTGCCAGCAGTTATGCCCTGAATCAGCCCCAGCATTTT.

The chain uses TRBV5-1 and TRBJ2-2, with TRBD1 identical over 7 bases. The CDR3 is 15 residues long. After removal of 3 bases from V and 6 bases from J, the junction contained 8 bases not matched to a gene. CDR1 is SGHRS and CDR2 is YFSETQ in the germline V gene. CDR3 nucleotide sequence: TGCGCCAGCAGCTCAACAGGGGTCGCCGCCGGGGAGCTGTTTTTT. Translated: CASSSTGVAAGELFF.

This sequence joins TRBV9 and TRBJ2-1; the D gene could be TRBD1 or TRBD2 (5 bases each). Between the trimmed V and J ends, which lost 3 bases and 5 bases, there was a span of 9 bases. The CDR3 runs 13 residues. Germline CDR1 reads SGDLS; CDR2 reads YYNGEE. The CDR3: CASSAGTHNEQFF. The CDR3 coding sequence is TGTGCCAGCAGCGCCGGGACCCACAATGAGCAGTTCTTC.

The V gene is TRBV4-1, the J gene TRBJ1-6; D is ambiguous. V shed 1 base and J shed 10 bases, with 14 bases lying between them. Germline lookup yields CDR1 MGHRA and CDR2 YSYEKL. This CDR3 has 15 residues. This CDR3 is CASSQVGWERSPLHF. DNA for the CDR3: TGCGCCAGCAGCCAAGTGGGCTGGGAGAGGTCACCCCTCCACTTT.